Each of the 30 T cell receptor beta chains below was sequenced from the same sample in a study of T cell responses to AZD1222 COVID-19 vaccine. Repertoires were generated with immunoSEQ multiplex PCR, while TCRdb's copy carries only in-frame clones and drops some. The table lists over 150,000 clones, approximately 94% of them singletons. The specimen comprised peripheral blood, sampled 28 days after the second AZD1222 dose. These receptors were obtained from an adult who received the AZD1222 COVID-19 vaccine.

V gene TRBV27 combines with J gene TRBJ1-6, with 7 bases matching TRBD1. Unmatched junction bases numbered 15, after V lost 6 bases and J lost 7 bases. The CDR3 totals 17 residues. Per germline, CDR1 MNHEY and CDR2 SMNVEV (reference sequence). CDR3 in amino acids: CASSPIGQDAWNSPLHF. DNA of the CDR3: TGTGCCAGCAGCCCAATCGGACAGGACGCCTGGAATTCACCCCTCCACTTT.

The chain links TRBV10-3 to TRBJ2-7; D is unclear. The CDR3 extends over 11 amino acids. The germline gives CDR1 ENHRY, CDR2 SYGVKD. Between the trimmed V and J ends, which lost 6 bases and 6 bases, there was a span of 9 bases. CDR3 DNA: TGTGCCATCAGCCCCGGGTCCGAGCAGTACTTC. Translated, it gives CAISPGSEQYF.

The chain joins TRBV2 to TRBJ1-5; D call uncertain. The germline gives CDR1 SNHLY, CDR2 FYNNEI. Trimming stripped 2 bases from V and 5 bases from J, with 10 bases between. The CDR3 is made up of 14 amino acids. DNA of the CDR3: TGTGCCAGCAGTGAATCCGCCGTGGATCAGCCCCAGCATTTT. Its protein product is CASSESAVDQPQHF.

This clone was seen once. The V call is TRBV21-1, the J call TRBJ2-1; the DNA was not compared with TRBD2, the D call given in the table. TRBV21-1 is listed as a pseudogene. There are 19 residues in the CDR3. CDR3 sequence: CASSKALGLAGAGYNEQFF. The CDR3 region has the DNA TGTGCCAGCAGCAAAGCGCTAGGACTAGCGGGAGCGGGCTACAATGAGCAGTTCTTC.

The chain couples TRBV20-1 to TRBJ2-1; possible D gene TRBD1, 5 bases. CDR1 DFQATT and CDR2 SNEGSKA come from the germline V gene (reference sequence). CDR3 size: 11 residues. V was trimmed by 3 bases and J by 7 bases, leaving 7 bases between them. CDR3 protein: CSASKGNEQFF. CDR3 coding DNA: TGCAGTGCTAGTAAGGGGAATGAGCAGTTCTTC.

The chain has TRBV4-3 and TRBJ1-1; 7 bases map to TRBD1. This CDR3 is built from 16 residues. The germline CDR1 and CDR2 sequences are LGHNA and YSLEER. V was clipped by 4 bases and J by 2 bases; unmatched bases: 10. CDR3 region: CASSPYRGTENTEAFF. The CDR3 coding sequence is TGCGCCAGCAGCCCCTATCGCGGGACAGAAAACACTGAAGCTTTCTTT.

This chain uses TRBV28 with TRBJ1-1; D uncertain. Trimming stripped 2 bases from V and 1 base from J, with 8 bases between. CDR1 and CDR2 (germline): MDHEN, SYDVKM. This CDR3 comprises 14 residues. CDR3: CASSLHGRNTEAFF. In DNA, the CDR3 is TGTGCCAGCAGTTTACACGGGAGGAACACTGAAGCTTTCTTT.

The CDR3 spells CAISESGLAERELFF. The CDR3 DNA reads TGTGCCATCAGTGAGTCGGGACTAGCGGAGCGGGAGCTGTTTTTT. This chain uses TRBV10-3 with TRBJ2-2; TRBD2 aligns across 11 bases. Trimming took 0 bases from V and 9 from J; bases not matched to a gene: 3. The germline CDR1 and CDR2 sequences are ENHRY and SYGVKD. The CDR3 extends over 15 amino acids.

The J gene is TRBJ2-3, the V gene TRBV5-1, with a tentative D call TRBD2 (6 bases). The V gene's germline CDR1 is SGHRS and CDR2 YFSETQ. This CDR3 has 17 amino acids. The germline V and J ends were trimmed by 0 bases and 4 bases, with 18 bases remaining between them. The CDR3 sequence is CASSLAYSGGPPDTQYF. The DNA for the CDR3 is TGCGCCAGCAGCTTGGCCTATTCTGGAGGGCCGCCAGATACGCAGTATTTT.

J is TRBJ1-4 and V is TRBV28; D is possibly TRBD1 (5 bases). V lost 6 bases, J lost 11 bases, and 19 bases lay in between. The length of the CDR3 is 14 residues. Germline V gene sequence: CDR1 MDHEN, CDR2 SYDVKM. The CDR3 protein is CASSLNTIWGKLFF. The DNA for the CDR3 is TGTGCCAGCAGCCTGAATACTATCTGGGGGAAACTGTTTTTT.

J is TRBJ2-3 and V is TRBV2; 9 positions agree with TRBD2. CDR3 length: 14 residues. From germline, CDR1 is SNHLY and CDR2 FYNNEI. The J segment lost 0 bases and the V segment lost 9 bases, leaving 4 bases of the junction unmatched. This CDR3 is CASGGRVSTDTQYF. DNA of the CDR3: TGTGCCAGTGGCGGGAGGGTAAGCACAGATACGCAGTATTTT.

This chain links TRBV4-3 with TRBJ1-2, with D hard to call. This CDR3 has 15 amino acids. The germline gives CDR1 LGHNA, CDR2 YSLEER. Trimming took off 0 bases at V and 0 bases at J, with 8 bases between the two ends. Here the CDR3 DNA reads TGCGCCAGCAGCCAAGACAGAGCGACTAACTATGGCTACACCTTC. Translation gives CASSQDRATNYGYTF.

The chain is built from TRBV7-3 and TRBJ2-1; 7 bases are a match to TRBD2. The ends lost 5 bases at V and 0 bases at J; junction bases unmatched: 7. The germline V gene has CDR1 SGHTA and CDR2 FQGTGA. The CDR3 runs 16 residues. CDR3 coding DNA: TGTGCCAGCAGCCACAAGGGAGGGCCCTCCTACAATGAGCAGTTCTTC. Its protein is CASSHKGGPSYNEQFF.

The DNA for the CDR3 is TGTGCCAGCAGTACTAGCGGGGGCACAGATACGCAGTATTTT. It translates to CASSTSGGTDTQYF. The chain joins TRBV2 to TRBJ2-3; 10 bases line up with TRBD2. This CDR3 comprises 14 residues. The germline V gene has CDR1 SNHLY and CDR2 FYNNEI. J gave up 1 base and V 5 bases, and 0 bases lay outside the gene matches.

V gene TRBV13 combines with J gene TRBJ1-6, with D perhaps TRBD1 (6 bases). With 5 bases removed from V and 5 bases from J, the gap between germline ends came to 10 bases. Germline CDR1 reads PRHDT; CDR2 reads FYEKMQ (reference sequence). CDR3 length: 14 residues. The CDR3 nucleotides read TGTGCCAGCAGCCCACGACAGGATAATTCACCCCTCCACTTT. Amino acid sequence: CASSPRQDNSPLHF.

This rearrangement joins TRBV11-3 to TRBJ1-1; the match to TRBD1 covers 8 bases. Germline V gene sequence: CDR1 SGHNT, CDR2 YENEEA. V trimming: 4 bases; J trimming: 4 bases; junction bases outside the gene matches: 5. The CDR3 runs 14 residues. In DNA, the CDR3 is TGTGCCAGCAGCTACACAGGGGGTGGCACTGAAGCTTTCTTT. This encodes CASSYTGGGTEAFF.

The chain carries TRBV6-5 and TRBJ1-1; 12 bases are shared with TRBD1. With V trimmed by 6 bases and J by 3 bases, 5 bases remained unmatched. Germline lookup yields CDR1 MNHEY and CDR2 SVGAGI. The CDR3 contains 15 residues. The CDR3, as DNA: TGTGCCAGCAGGGGACAGGGGGCTGGGGACACTGAAGCTTTCTTT. Encoded protein: CASRGQGAGDTEAFF.

This clone was detected only once. The gene calls are TRBV7-9 and TRBJ1-4; the match to TRBD1 covers 9 bases. This CDR3 contains 14 residues. With 3 bases clipped from V and 8 bases from J, the junction kept 4 bases outside the gene matches. CDR1 and CDR2 from the germline V gene are SEHNR and FQNEAQ (reference sequence). The CDR3 sequence: CASSLGQGGEKLFF. CDR3 in DNA: TGTGCCAGCAGCTTGGGACAGGGTGGAGAAAAACTGTTTTTT.

This clone was counted a single time. This chain uses TRBV2 with TRBJ1-3; D possibly corresponds to TRBD1 (5 bases). This CDR3 has 15 amino acids. Germline CDR1 SNHLY, CDR2 FYNNEI. The V and J ends lost 6 bases and 1 base respectively, with 13 bases between them. CDR3 nucleotides: TGTGCCAGCAGCGTAATTGGGGGGTCTGGAAACACCATATATTTT. Translated: CASSVIGGSGNTIYF.

The chain is built from TRBV28 and TRBJ1-2, with D tentatively TRBD1 (5 bases). CDR1 and CDR2 from the germline V gene are MDHEN and SYDVKM. The V and J ends lost 4 bases and 6 bases respectively, with 21 bases between them. The CDR3 is made up of 16 amino acids. The CDR3 region has the DNA TGTGCCAGCAGTTCACCGTCCGGGACCCCCGGCCATGGCTACACCTTC. Its translation: CASSSPSGTPGHGYTF.

The chain carries TRBV28 and TRBJ2-2, with D perhaps assigned TRBD1 or TRBD2 (6 bases each). The V end lost 6 bases, the J end lost 6 bases, and 11 bases lay between the germline ends. Germline CDR1 and CDR2: MDHEN and SYDVKM. The CDR3 is 13 amino acids. The DNA of the CDR3 is TGTGCCAGCAGGCTACGGGGGCCCGGGGAGCTGTTTTTT. The encoded protein is CASRLRGPGELFF.

The V and J genes are TRBV5-1 and TRBJ2-7, with D maybe TRBD2 (6 bases). The V end was cut by 10 bases, the J end by 0 bases, with 17 bases between. Germline CDR1 reads SGHRS; CDR2 reads YFSETQ. CDR3 length: 14 residues. CDR3 amino acids: CASPAGSSSYEQYF. The CDR3 DNA is TGCGCCTCCCCCGCGGGGTCAAGCTCCTACGAGCAGTACTTC.

This chain joins TRBV5-6 and TRBJ1-6; a possible D gene is TRBD1 (6 bases). Germline loops: CDR1 SGHDT, CDR2 YYEEEE. The CDR3 contains 17 residues. V lost 1 base to trimming and J lost 7 bases, with 18 bases between them. In DNA form, the CDR3 reads TGTGCCAGCAGCTTGAAGGGGGGTACCCCTCTCAATTCACCCCTCCACTTT. As protein: CASSLKGGTPLNSPLHF.

This chain uses TRBV14 with TRBJ2-7; 7 bases align to TRBD1. V shed 8 bases, J shed 5 bases, and the junction held 3 bases outside the gene matches. The CDR3 runs to 11 residues. The germline gives CDR1 SGHDN, CDR2 FVKESK. In nucleotides, the CDR3 is TGTGCCAGCGGACAGGTAAACGAGCAGTACTTC. Amino acid sequence: CASGQVNEQYF.

The rearrangement links TRBV7-9 to TRBJ1-6, with TRBD1 matching 7 bases. Losses at the gene ends were 1 base for V and 2 bases for J; bases not matched to a gene: 11. The CDR3 sequence is 19 residues long. CDR1 and CDR2 (germline): SEHNR, FQNEAQ (reference sequence). The CDR3 nucleotides are TGTGCCAGCAGCTTAGGAAACGGAATGACAGGGACCTATAATTCACCCCTCCACTTT. It is translated as CASSLGNGMTGTYNSPLHF.

This clone has only one observation. The V gene is TRBV6-5, the J gene TRBJ1-4; D is possibly TRBD1 (5 bases). This CDR3 spans 13 amino acids. Trimming cost V 5 bases and J 8 bases, with 12 bases left between them. Germline CDR1 reads MNHEY; CDR2 reads SVGAGI. The CDR3 spells CASSRDGIEKLFF. The CDR3 coding sequence is TGTGCCAGCAGTCGGGACGGAATAGAAAAACTGTTTTTT.

The chain is built from TRBV6-1 and TRBJ1-5, with TRBD1 matching 8 bases. The CDR3 is 14 residues long. Germline-derived CDR1 and CDR2 are MNHNS and SASEGT. V trimming: 5 bases; J trimming: 2 bases; junction bases outside the gene matches: 2. The CDR3 bases are TGTGCCAGCAGTTCGACAGGGGGCAATCAGCCCCAGCATTTT. Amino acid sequence: CASSSTGGNQPQHF.

The chain's CDR3 is CASSPLSNTGELFF. CDR3 in DNA: TGTGCCAGCAGCCCCCTGTCGAACACCGGGGAGCTGTTTTTT. The chain recombines TRBV11-3 with TRBJ2-2; D is uncertain. V lost 5 bases to trimming and J lost 0 bases, with 7 bases between them. This CDR3 is 14 amino acids long. Germline values: CDR1 SGHNT, CDR2 YENEEA. Looking up the rest from reference TRBV11-3 and TRBJ2-2 gives the full variable domain: EAGVVQSPRYKIIEKKQPVAFWCNPISGHNTLYWYLQNLGQGPELLIRYENEEAVDDSQLPKDRFSAERLKGVDSTLKIQPAELGDSAVYLCASSPLSNTGELFFGEGSRLTVL.

The chain has TRBV11-2 and TRBJ2-5; D is uncertain. CDR1 SGHAT and CDR2 FQNNGV come from the germline V gene. V dropped 3 bases and J dropped 2 bases, with 7 bases sitting between them. The CDR3 runs to 13 residues. CDR3 protein: CASSFGTQETQYF. The CDR3 region has the DNA TGTGCCAGCAGCTTTGGCACTCAAGAGACCCAGTACTTC.

V is TRBV18 and J is TRBJ1-6; 9 bases align to TRBD1. The CDR3 covers 15 residues. CDR1 and CDR2 (germline): KGHSH, LQKENI. After removal of 3 bases from V and 8 bases from J, the junction contained 5 bases not matched to a gene. The CDR3 DNA sequence: TGTGCCAGCTCACCCGGGACAGGGACCGATTCACCCCTCCACTTT. It is translated as CASSPGTGTDSPLHF.